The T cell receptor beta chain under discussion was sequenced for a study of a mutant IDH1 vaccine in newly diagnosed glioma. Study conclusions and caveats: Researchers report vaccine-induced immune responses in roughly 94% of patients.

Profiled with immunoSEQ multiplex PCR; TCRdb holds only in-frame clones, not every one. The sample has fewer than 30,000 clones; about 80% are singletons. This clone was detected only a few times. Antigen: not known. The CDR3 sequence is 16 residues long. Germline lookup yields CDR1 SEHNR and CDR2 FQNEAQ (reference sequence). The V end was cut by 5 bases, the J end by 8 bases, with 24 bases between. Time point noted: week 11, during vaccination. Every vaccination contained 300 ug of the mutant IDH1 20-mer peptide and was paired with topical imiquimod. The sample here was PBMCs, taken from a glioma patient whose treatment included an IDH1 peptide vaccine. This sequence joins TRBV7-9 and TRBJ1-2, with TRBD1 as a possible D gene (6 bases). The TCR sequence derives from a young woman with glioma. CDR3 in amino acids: CASSTTGLMGGRGYTF. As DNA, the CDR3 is TGTGCCAGCAGCACGACTGGCTTAATGGGGGGCAGGGGCTACACCTTC.